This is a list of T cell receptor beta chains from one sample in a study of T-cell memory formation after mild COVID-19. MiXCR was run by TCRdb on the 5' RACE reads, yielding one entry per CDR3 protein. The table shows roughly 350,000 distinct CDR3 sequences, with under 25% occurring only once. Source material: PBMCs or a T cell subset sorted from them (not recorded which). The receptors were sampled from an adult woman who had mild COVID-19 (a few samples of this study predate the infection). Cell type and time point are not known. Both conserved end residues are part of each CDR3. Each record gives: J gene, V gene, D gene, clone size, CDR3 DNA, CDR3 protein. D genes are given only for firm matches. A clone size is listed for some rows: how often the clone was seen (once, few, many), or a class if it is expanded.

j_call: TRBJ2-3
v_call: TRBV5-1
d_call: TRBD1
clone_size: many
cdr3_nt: TGCGCCAGCAGCTTGGCGGGACAGGGGGCAGATACGCAGTATTTT
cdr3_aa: CASSLAGQGADTQYF

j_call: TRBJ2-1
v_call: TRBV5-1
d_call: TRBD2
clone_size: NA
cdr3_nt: TGCGCCAGCAGCCCCTTAGCGGGAGGGCCCTCCAATGAGCAGTTCTTC
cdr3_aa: CASSPLAGGPSNEQFF

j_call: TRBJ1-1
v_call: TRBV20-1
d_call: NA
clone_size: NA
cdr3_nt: TGCAGTGCTAGATCGACCGTGAACACTGAAGCTTTCTTT
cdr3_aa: CSARSTVNTEAFF

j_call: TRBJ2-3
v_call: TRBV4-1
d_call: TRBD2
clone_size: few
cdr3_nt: TGCGCCAGCAGCCGTCTAGCGGGGGTGGATACGCAGTATTTT
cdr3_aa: CASSRLAGVDTQYF

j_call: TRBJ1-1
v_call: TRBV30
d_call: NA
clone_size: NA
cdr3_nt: TGTGCCTGGAGTGGGAGGCGACTGGGTAGGACTGAAGCTTTCTTT
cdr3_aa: CAWSGRRLGRTEAFF

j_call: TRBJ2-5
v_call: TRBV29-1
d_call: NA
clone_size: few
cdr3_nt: TGCAGCGTTGCGAGGGCCCGGGAGACCCAGTACTTC
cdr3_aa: CSVARARETQYF

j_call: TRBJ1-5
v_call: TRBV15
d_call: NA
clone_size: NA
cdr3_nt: TGTGCCACCAGTCTCGCAGGTTATAGCAATCAGCCCCAGCATTTT
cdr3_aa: CATSLAGYSNQPQHF

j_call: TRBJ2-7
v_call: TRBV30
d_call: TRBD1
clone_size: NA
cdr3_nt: TGTGCCTGGAAGAGGGGGACAGGGGGCTCCTACGAGCAGTACTTC
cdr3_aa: CAWKRGTGGSYEQYF

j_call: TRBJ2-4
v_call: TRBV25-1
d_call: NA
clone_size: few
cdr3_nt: TGTGCCAGCAGTCGTCGGGGTATTGCCAAAAACATTCAGTACTTC
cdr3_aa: CASSRRGIAKNIQYF

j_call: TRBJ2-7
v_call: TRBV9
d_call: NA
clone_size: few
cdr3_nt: TGTGCCAGCAGCGAACCCGACAGGCCACAGAACGAGCAGTACTTC
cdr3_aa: CASSEPDRPQNEQYF

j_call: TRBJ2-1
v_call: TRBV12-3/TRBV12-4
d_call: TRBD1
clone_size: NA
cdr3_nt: TGTGCCAGCAGTTTACTATTAGGACAGGGCCAGAATGAGCAGTTCTTC
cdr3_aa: CASSLLLGQGQNEQFF

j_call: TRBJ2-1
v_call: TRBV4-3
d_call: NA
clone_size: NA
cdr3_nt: TGCGCCAGCAGCCAAGAAGCTAGGGTCAATGAGCAGTTCTTC
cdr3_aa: CASSQEARVNEQFF

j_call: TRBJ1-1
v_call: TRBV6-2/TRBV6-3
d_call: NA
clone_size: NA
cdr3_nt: TGTGCCAGCATTCAAGCCGGTGAAGCTTTCTTT
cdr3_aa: CASIQAGEAFF

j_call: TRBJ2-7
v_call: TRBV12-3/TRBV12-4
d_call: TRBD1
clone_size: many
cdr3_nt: TGTGCCAGCAGTTATGGGCAGGGGGCCTACGAGCAGTACTTC
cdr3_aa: CASSYGQGAYEQYF

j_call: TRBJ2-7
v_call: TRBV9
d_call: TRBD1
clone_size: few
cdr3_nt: TGTGCCAGCAACCCGGGACAGGGTCTCCACGAGCAGTACTTC
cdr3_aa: CASNPGQGLHEQYF

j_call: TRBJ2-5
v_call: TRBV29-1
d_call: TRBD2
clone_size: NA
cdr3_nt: TGCAGCGTTGAACCGCTAGCGGGGGGTCTCCTAGGAGAGACCCAGTACTTC
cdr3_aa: CSVEPLAGGLLGETQYF

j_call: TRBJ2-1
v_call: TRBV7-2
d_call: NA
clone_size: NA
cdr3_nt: TGTGCCAGCAGCTTTTTTCCAGGGTCTTCCGATGAGCAGTTCTTC
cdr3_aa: CASSFFPGSSDEQFF

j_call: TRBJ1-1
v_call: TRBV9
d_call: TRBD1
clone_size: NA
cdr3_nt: TGTGCCAGCAGCACCCTGACAGGGGTGAACACTGAAGCTTTCTTT
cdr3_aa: CASSTLTGVNTEAFF

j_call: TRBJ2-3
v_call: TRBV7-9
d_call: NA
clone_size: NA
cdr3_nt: TGTGCCAGCAGCCCCGGGGGGCTCACAGATACGCAGTATTTT
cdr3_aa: CASSPGGLTDTQYF

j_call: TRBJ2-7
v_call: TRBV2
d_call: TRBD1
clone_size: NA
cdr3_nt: TGTGCCAGCCTCCACTACAGGGGACCCGGCGAGCAGTACTTC
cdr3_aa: CASLHYRGPGEQYF

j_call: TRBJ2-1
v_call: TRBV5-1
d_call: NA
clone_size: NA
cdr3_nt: TGCGCCAGCAGCTTGAGCCCCACCGCGAGCTCCTACAATGAGCAGTTCTTC
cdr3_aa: CASSLSPTASSYNEQFF

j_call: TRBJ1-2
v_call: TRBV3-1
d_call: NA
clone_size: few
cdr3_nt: TGTGCCAGCAGCCAAGAGGGGGTGAGAGGCTACACCTTC
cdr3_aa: CASSQEGVRGYTF

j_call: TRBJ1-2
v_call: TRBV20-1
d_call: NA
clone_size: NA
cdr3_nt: TGCAGTGCTAGAAGGGGTCCTAACTATGGCTACACCTTC
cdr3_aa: CSARRGPNYGYTF

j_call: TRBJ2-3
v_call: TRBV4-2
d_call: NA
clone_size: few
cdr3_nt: TGTGCCAGCAGCCAAGATGACGGGGATACGCAGTATTTT
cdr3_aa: CASSQDDGDTQYF

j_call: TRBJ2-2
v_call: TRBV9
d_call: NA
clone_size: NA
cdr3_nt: TGTGCCAGCAGCGTAATTTCCGCAGGGACAACCGGGGAGCTGTTTTTT
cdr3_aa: CASSVISAGTTGELFF

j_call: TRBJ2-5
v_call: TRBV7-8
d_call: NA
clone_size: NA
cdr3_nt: TGTGCCAGCAGCTTACGGGACTCTCGACCGGAGACCCAGTACTTC
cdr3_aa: CASSLRDSRPETQYF

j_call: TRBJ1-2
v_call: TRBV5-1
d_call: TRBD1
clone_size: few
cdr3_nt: TGCGCCAGCAGCCCCCGGGACAGGGTGGGTTATGACTATGGCTACACCTTC
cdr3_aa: CASSPRDRVGYDYGYTF

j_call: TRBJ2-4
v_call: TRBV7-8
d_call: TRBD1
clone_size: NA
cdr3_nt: TGTGCCAGCAGCTTGACGACAGGGTTGGACATTCAGTACTTC
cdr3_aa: CASSLTTGLDIQYF

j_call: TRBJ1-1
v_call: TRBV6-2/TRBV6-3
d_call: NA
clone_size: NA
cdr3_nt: TGTGCCAGCAGTTTCAGCTCCGAAGCTTTCTTT
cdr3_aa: CASSFSSEAFF

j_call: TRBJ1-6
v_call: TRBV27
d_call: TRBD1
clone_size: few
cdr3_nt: TGTGCCAGCAGTTTGGACAGGGGGTTCGCTTCACCCCTCCACTTT
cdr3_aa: CASSLDRGFASPLHF

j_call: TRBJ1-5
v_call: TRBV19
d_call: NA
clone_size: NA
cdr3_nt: TGTGCCAGCTCTAGCATGGGCAATCAGCCCCAGCATTTT
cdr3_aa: CASSSMGNQPQHF

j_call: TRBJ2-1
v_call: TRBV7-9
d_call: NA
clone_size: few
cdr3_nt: TGTGCCAGCAGCCCGGCAACCTCCTACAATGAGCAGTTCTTC
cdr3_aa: CASSPATSYNEQFF

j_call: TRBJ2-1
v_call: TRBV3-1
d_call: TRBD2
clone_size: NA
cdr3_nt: TGTGCCAGCAGCCCCCTAGCGGGAGGGGCCTACAATGAGCAGTTCTTC
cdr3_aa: CASSPLAGGAYNEQFF

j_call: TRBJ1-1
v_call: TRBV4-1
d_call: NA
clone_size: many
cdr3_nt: TGCGCCAGCAGCCAAGATGGCGGCGGAGCAACTGAAGCTTTCTTT
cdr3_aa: CASSQDGGGATEAFF

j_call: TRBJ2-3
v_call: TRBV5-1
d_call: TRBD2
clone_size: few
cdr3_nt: TGCGCCAGCAGCCCTTTGGCGGGGGGGCCGGCGGCGACAGATACGCAGTATTTT
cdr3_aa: CASSPLAGGPAATDTQYF

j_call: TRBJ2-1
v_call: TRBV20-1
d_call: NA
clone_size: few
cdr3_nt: TGCAGTGCTAGAGTAGGCAACAATGAGCAGTTCTTC
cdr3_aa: CSARVGNNEQFF

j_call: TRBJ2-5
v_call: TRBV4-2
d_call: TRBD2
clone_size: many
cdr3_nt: TGTGCCAGCAGCCAAGATCTCGGCGGGGGGGCTAGACAGACCCAGTACTTC
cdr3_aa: CASSQDLGGGARQTQYF

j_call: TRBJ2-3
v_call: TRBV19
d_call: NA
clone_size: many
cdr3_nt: TGTGCCAGCAATATGGGACTTTACTACACAGATACGCAGTATTTT
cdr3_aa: CASNMGLYYTDTQYF

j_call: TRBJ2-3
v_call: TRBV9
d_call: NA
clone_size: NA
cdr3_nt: TGTGCCAGCAGCTCTCGGACAGTAGGCACAGATACGCAGTATTTT
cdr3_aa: CASSSRTVGTDTQYF

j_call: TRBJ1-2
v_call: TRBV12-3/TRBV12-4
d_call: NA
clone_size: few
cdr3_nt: TGTGCCAGCAGTCCTAATACCTTCCGCATAACGTATGGCTACACCTTC
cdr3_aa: CASSPNTFRITYGYTF

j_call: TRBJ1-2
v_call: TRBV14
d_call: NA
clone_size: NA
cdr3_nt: TGTGCCAGCAGCCCTACGGACGGAGGCTATGGCTACACCTTC
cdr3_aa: CASSPTDGGYGYTF